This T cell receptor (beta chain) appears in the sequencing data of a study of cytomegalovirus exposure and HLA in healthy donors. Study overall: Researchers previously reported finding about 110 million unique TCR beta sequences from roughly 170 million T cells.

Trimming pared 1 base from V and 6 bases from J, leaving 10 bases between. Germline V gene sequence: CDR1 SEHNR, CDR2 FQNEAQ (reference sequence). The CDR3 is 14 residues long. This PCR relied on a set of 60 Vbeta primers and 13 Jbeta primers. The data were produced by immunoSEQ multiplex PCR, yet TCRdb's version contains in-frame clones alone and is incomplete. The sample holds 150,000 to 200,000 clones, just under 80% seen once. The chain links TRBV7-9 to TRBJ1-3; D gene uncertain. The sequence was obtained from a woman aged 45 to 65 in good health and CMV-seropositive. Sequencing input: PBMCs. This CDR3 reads CASSLVPDLNTIYF. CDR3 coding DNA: TGTGCCAGCAGCTTAGTTCCAGATCTAAACACCATATATTTT.